Below, one T cell receptor (beta chain) is given with its context. There are a few counts of this clone. Its antigen is not yet known. Within one base of it there is no much larger clone, and no base qualities were kept. This sample was taken from a study of beta chain features in type 1 diabetes (dated by TCRdb to 2016 to 2019). In terms of the full investigation: Mean age, gender distribution, total cell number and subset yield did not differ between patients and healthy donors. Across all samples, fewer than 110,000,000 sorted cells were examined, and cell number per subset correlated strongly with RNA yield. In the study, recently diagnosed type 1 diabetes patients and matched healthy donors were compared on the TCRB repertoires of their sorted circulating CD4+ T cell subsets. Regulatory and stem cell-like memory subsets were isolated from only 8 patients and about 8 healthy donors, whereas naive and central memory subsets came from all 30 or so donors.

Summary of the overall study and its limitations: PCR may preferentially amplify shorter templates, but because patient and control samples were amplified and corrected together, any resulting skew would affect both groups equally. Naive, central memory and regulatory TCRB repertoires appeared more similar among patients than among healthy donors. Because the HLA sub-analyses included only small numbers of individuals, any influence of HLA type on TCRB rearrangement was left unresolved. Type 1 diabetes patients showed a moderate but significant shortening of TCRB CDR3 length in all four CD4+ subsets. Because cDNA was sequenced instead of genomic DNA, highly expressing activated cells could be over-represented, though the groups showed no difference in activation or CD3 levels. At VDJ recombination sites, type 1 diabetes patients had fewer insertions and more deleted nucleotides, which implies abnormalities in thymic rearrangement.

In the germline V gene, CDR1 corresponds to SGHTA and CDR2 to FQGNSA. Reading from cysteine to phenylalanine, the CDR3 counts 16 amino acids. CDR3 DNA only is kept here, 48 bases in frame from base 1. V trim: 5 bases; J trim: 4 bases; unmatched bases: 13. Each donor gave one peripheral blood draw, averaging roughly 100 mL, which was collected into heparinised tubes. Using a panel that included CD45RO, CCR7, CD25, CD127, CD95 and CD27, naive, central memory, regulatory and stem cell-like memory CD4+ T cells were sorted on a BD FACSAria II. Every sorted population had a purity above 95%. PBMCs were isolated right away by Lymphoprep density gradient centrifugation and were stained directly, without culture. To minimize batch effects, samples were stained and sorted in pairs, one healthy donor with one patient per experiment. All of the isolated RNA was reverse transcribed with the High Capacity cDNA Reverse Transcription Kit, so expressed TCRB transcripts were sequenced. Naive, central memory and regulatory T cell samples underwent deep immunoSEQ sequencing, averaging about 3.57 million total reads per sample. After sorted cells were lysed in RLT buffer, RNA was extracted with DNase-treated RNeasy Micro or Mini kits, with the choice depending on cell number. Each cell subset was processed separately to prevent cross-contamination, with patient and healthy donor samples processed together. The immunoSEQ multiplex PCR was used to amplify TCRB sequences from cDNA, yielding 87-bp fragments that span the CDR3 region. The amplicons were sequenced using the Illumina HiSeq platform. The study's processing was this. Synthetic template baselines were used to correct PCR bias computationally, reads within Hamming distance 2 were collapsed, and singletons that could not be merged were discarded. Reads were aligned against IMGT so that V, D and J genes, CDR3 length and insertions or deletions at six rearrangement sites could be assigned. Within each subset, clonotype counts were normalized to the number of sorted cells before true diversity and Gini coefficients were calculated with the tcR R package. Repertoire sharing was quantified using the overlap coefficient calculated on TCRB nucleotide sequences. TCRdb obtained this table from immuneACCESS and retained in-frame rearrangements with V and J assigned. These tables miss some clones; where compared with another copy, unresolved V genes account for less than half of the shortfall, and the remainder is unexplained. That table furnishes V, J and clone size, whereas the DNA furnished D and trimming. For this sample there are some 350,000 clones; around 10% appear just once. The top ten clones comprise 0.45% to 0.65% of the sample.

The sample was central memory CD4+ T cells from blood. The source is a man under 40 with type 1 diabetes. The chain is assembled from TRBV7-2 and TRBJ2-7; 8 bases in between match TRBD2. The nucleotide sequence is given as TGTGCCAGCAGCCAAGAACTAGCGGTTGGGGATTACGAGCAGTACTTC. Its translation is CASSQELAVGDYEQYF.